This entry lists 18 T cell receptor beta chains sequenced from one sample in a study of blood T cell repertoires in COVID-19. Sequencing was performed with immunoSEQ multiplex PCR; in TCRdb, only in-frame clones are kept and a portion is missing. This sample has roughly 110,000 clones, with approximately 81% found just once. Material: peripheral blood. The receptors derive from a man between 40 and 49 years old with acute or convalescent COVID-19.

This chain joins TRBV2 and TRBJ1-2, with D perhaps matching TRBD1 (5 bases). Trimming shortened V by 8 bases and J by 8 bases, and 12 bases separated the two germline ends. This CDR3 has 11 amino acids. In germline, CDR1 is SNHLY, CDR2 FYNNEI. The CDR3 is CASPRVGGYTF. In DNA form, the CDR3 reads TGTGCCAGCCCCAGGGTAGGCGGCTACACCTTC.

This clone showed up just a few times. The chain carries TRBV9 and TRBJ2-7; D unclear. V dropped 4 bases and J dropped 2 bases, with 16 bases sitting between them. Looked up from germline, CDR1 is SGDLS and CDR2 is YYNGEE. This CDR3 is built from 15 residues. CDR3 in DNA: TGTGCCAGCAGCTTAACCCACGGTGGTCCCTACGAGCAGTACTTC. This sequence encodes CASSLTHGGPYEQYF. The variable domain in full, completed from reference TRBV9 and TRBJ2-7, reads DSGVTQTPKHLITATGQRVTLRCSPRSGDLSVYWYQQSLDQGLQFLIQYYNGEERAKGNILERFSAQQFPDLHSELNLSSLELGDSALYFCASSLTHGGPYEQYFGPGTRLTVT.

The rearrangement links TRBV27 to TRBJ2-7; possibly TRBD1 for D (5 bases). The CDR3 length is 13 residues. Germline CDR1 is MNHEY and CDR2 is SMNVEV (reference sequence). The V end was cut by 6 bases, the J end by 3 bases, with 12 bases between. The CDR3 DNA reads TGTGCCAGCAGGCTCGTAGGACACTACGAGCAGTACTTC. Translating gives CASRLVGHYEQYF.

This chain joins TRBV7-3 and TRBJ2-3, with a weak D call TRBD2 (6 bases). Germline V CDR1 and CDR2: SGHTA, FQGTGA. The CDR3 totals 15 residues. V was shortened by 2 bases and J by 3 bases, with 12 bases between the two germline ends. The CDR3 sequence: CASSLFLGGTDTQYF. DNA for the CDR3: TGTGCCAGCAGCTTATTCTTGGGGGGTACAGATACGCAGTATTTT.

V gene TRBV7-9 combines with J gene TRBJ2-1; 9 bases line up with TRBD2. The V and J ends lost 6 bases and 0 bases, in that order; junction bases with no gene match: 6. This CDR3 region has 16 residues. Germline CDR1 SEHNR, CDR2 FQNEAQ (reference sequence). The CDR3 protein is CASSFGLASSYNEQFF. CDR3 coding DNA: TGTGCCAGCAGTTTCGGACTAGCGAGCTCCTACAATGAGCAGTTCTTC.

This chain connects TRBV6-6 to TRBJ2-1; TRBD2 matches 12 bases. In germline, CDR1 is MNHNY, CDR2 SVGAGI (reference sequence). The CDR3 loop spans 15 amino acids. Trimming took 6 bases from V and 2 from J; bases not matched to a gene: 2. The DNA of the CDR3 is TGTGCCAGCAGCCCTAGCGGGGGGGCCTACAATGAGCAGTTCTTC. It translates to CASSPSGGAYNEQFF.

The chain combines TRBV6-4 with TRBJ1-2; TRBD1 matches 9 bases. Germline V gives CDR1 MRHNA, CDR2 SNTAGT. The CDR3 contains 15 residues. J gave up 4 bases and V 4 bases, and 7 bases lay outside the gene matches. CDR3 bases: TGTGCCAGCAGTGCCTCGGGACAGGGCTTCTATGGCTACACCTTC. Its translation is CASSASGQGFYGYTF.

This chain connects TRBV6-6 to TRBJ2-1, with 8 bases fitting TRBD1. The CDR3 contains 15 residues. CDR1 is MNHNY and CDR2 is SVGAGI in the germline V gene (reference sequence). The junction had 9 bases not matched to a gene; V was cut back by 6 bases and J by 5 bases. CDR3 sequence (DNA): TGTGCCAGCAGGGGAAGACAGGACAGGGACAATGAGCAGTTCTTC. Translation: CASRGRQDRDNEQFF.

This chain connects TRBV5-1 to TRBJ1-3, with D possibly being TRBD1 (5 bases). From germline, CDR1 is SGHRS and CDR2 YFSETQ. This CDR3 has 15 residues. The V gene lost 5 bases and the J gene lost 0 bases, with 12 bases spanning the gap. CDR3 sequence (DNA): TGCGCCAGCAGTTTCTGGGGGGGCTCTGGAAACACCATATATTTT. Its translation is CASSFWGGSGNTIYF.

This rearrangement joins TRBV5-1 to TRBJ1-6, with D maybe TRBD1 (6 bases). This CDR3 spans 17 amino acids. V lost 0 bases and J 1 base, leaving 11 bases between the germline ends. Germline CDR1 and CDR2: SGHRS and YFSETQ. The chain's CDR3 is CASSLGNQGSYNSPLHF. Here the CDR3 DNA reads TGCGCCAGCAGCTTGGGCAATCAGGGGTCCTATAATTCACCCCTCCACTTT. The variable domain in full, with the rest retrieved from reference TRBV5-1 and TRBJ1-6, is KAGVTQTPRYLIKTRGQQVTLSCSPISGHRSVSWYQQTPGQGLQFLFEYFSETQRNKGNFPGRFSGRQFSNSRSEMNVSTLELGDSALYLCASSLGNQGSYNSPLHFGNGTRLTVT.

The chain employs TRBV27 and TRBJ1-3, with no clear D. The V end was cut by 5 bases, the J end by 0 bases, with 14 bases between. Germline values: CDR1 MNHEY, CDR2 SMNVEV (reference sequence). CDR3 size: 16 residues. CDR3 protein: CASSVGPLPSGNTIYF. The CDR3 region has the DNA TGTGCCAGCAGTGTGGGCCCCTTACCCTCTGGAAACACCATATATTTT.

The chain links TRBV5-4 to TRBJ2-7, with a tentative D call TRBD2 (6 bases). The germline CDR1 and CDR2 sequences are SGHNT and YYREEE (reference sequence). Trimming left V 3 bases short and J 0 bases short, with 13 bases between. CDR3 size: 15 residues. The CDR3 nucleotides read TGTGCCAGCAGCTGGGGAGGAACATCCTCCTACGAGCAGTACTTC. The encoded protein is CASSWGGTSSYEQYF. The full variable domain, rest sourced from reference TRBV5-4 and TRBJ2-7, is ETGVTQSPTHLIKTRGQQVTLRCSSQSGHNTVSWYQQALGQGPQFIFQYYREEENGRGNFPPRFSGLQFPNYSSELNVNALELDDSALYLCASSWGGTSSYEQYFGPGTRLTVT.

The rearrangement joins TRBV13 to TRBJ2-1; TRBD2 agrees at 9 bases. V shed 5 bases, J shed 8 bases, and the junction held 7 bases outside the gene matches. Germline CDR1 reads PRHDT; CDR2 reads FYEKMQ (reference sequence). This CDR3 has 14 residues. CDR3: CASSEGTSLYEQFF. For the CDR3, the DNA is TGTGCCAGCAGCGAGGGGACTAGCCTCTATGAGCAGTTCTTC.

CDR3 in amino acids: CASRQGMGEQYF. In DNA form, the CDR3 reads TGTGCCAGTAGACAGGGGATGGGGGAGCAGTACTTC. The rearrangement links TRBV19 to TRBJ2-7; 7 bases are shared with TRBD1. Germline values: CDR1 LNHDA, CDR2 SQIVND (reference sequence). This CDR3 has 12 residues. The ends lost 6 bases at V and 7 bases at J; junction bases unmatched: 6.

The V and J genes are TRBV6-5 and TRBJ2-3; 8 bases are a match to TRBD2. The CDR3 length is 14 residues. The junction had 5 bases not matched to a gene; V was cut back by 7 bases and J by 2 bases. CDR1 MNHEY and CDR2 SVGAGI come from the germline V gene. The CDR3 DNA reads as TGTGCCAGCACAGCGGGGGTTTCCACAGATACGCAGTATTTT. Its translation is CASTAGVSTDTQYF.

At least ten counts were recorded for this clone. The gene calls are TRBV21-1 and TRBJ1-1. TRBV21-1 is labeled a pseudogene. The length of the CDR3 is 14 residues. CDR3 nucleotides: TGTGCCAGCAGCTCTCGGGGGTTGAACACTGAAGCTTTCTTT. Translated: CASSSRGLNTEAFF.

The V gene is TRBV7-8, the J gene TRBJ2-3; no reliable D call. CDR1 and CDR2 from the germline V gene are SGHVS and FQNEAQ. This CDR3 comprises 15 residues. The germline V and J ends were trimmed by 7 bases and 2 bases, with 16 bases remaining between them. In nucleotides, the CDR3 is TGTGCCAGCACTCCTGTCAGGCAACTCACAGATACGCAGTATTTT. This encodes CASTPVRQLTDTQYF.

CDR3 DNA: TGTGCCAGCAGCTCGGGACAGAACAATGAGCAGTTCTTC. Protein product: CASSSGQNNEQFF. The chain joins TRBV11-3 to TRBJ2-1; 7 positions match TRBD1. V lost 4 bases to trimming and J lost 5 bases; unmatched junction nucleotides: 2. CDR1 and CDR2 (germline): SGHNT, YENEEA. CDR3 size: 13 residues.